These T cell receptor beta chains were read from a single sample in a study of cytomegalovirus exposure and HLA in healthy donors. Method: immunoSEQ multiplex PCR; TCRdb's copy keeps in-frame clones and lacks some. The data show about 210,000 clones, roughly 82% seen once. Sequences were obtained from PBMCs. The receptors stem from a middle-aged man in good health and CMV-seropositive. Each CDR3 is given with its conserved first and last residue. D genes are given only for firm matches. Size values are once, few and many counts, or a class for expanded clones, and some rows have none.

>TRBV7-6|.|.|TRBJ1-5|14
CASSPRGENQPQHF
TGTGCCAGCAGCCCTCGGGGGGAGAATCAGCCCCAGCATTTT
>TRBV19|.|.|TRBJ2-1|15
CASSISGTTGNEQFF
TGTGCCAGTAGTATATCGGGAACTACGGGGAATGAGCAGTTCTTC
>TRBV18|.|TRBD1|TRBJ1-1|15
CASSSQTGPNTEAFF
TGTGCCAGCTCATCGCAGACAGGGCCGAACACTGAAGCTTTCTTT
>TRBV19|.|TRBD2|TRBJ2-3|15
CASSSSGRVTDTQYF
TGTGCCAGTAGTAGTAGCGGGAGGGTGACAGATACGCAGTATTTT
>TRBV27|.|TRBD1|TRBJ1-2|16
CASSPWGTGGNYGYTF
TGTGCCAGCAGTCCATGGGGGACAGGGGGGAACTATGGCTACACCTTC
>TRBV30|.|.|TRBJ1-5|15
CAWSSALTGTQPQHF
TGTGCCTGGAGTTCGGCCCTTACAGGGACTCAGCCCCAGCATTTT
>TRBV2|.|.|TRBJ1-2|14
CASSGQVSSYGYTF
TGTGCCAGCAGTGGACAGGTCTCTTCTTATGGCTACACCTTC
>TRBV27|.|TRBD1|TRBJ1-5|15
CASSLFGGQDQPQHF
TGTGCCAGCAGTTTATTTGGGGGACAGGATCAGCCCCAGCATTTT
>TRBV18|once|TRBD2|TRBJ2-3|16
CASSRTTGRATDTQYF
TGTGCCAGCTCCCGAACCACCGGGAGGGCAACAGATACGCAGTATTTT
>TRBV7-6|.|.|TRBJ2-5|12
CASSSDSETQYF
TGTGCCAGCAGCTCGGACTCAGAGACCCAGTACTTC
>TRBV6-1|.|TRBD2|TRBJ2-5|14
CASSPRGGKETQYF
TGTGCCAGCAGCCCTAGGGGAGGGAAAGAGACCCAGTACTTC
>TRBV29-1|.|.|TRBJ2-3|12
CSVQTDTDTQYF
TGCAGCGTGCAGACAGACACAGATACGCAGTATTTT
>TRBV9|once|TRBD1|TRBJ2-5|15
CASSARQGSQETQYF
TGTGCCAGCAGCGCTAGACAGGGATCCCAAGAGACCCAGTACTTC
>TRBV27|.|TRBD2|TRBJ2-7|18
CASSPGLAGGQPPYEQYF
TGTGCCAGCAGTCCGGGACTAGCGGGAGGCCAACCCCCTTACGAGCAGTACTTC
>TRBV27|.|.|TRBJ2-7|14
CASSWGGVSYEQYF
TGTGCCAGCAGTTGGGGCGGGGTCTCCTACGAGCAGTACTTC
>TRBV6-1|once|.|TRBJ2-5|15
CASSGIQAQQETQYF
TGTGCCAGCAGTGGAATACAGGCCCAGCAAGAGACCCAGTACTTC
>TRBV30|few|TRBD2|TRBJ2-1|17
CAWKGLAGGQVGNEQFF
TGTGCCTGGAAGGGACTAGCGGGAGGGCAGGTCGGGAATGAGCAGTTCTTC
>TRBV6-5|.|TRBD2|TRBJ2-1|15
CASSLAGVIYNEQFF
TGTGCCAGCAGTCTAGCGGGAGTTATCTACAATGAGCAGTTCTTC
>TRBV6-1|.|.|TRBJ2-1|13
CASSGQGNNEQFF
TGTGCCAGCAGCGGGCAGGGGAACAATGAGCAGTTCTTC
>TRBV27|once|.|TRBJ1-5|15
CASSLSAGGNQPQHF
TGTGCCAGCAGTTTATCGGCAGGGGGCAATCAGCCCCAGCATTTT
>TRBV15|.|.|TRBJ2-2|15
CATSSGRADTGELFF
TGTGCCACCAGCAGTGGCAGGGCGGACACCGGGGAGCTGTTTTTT
>TRBV7-6|once|TRBD1|TRBJ1-2|15
CASSSRQGEDYGYTF
TGTGCCAGCAGCTCCCGACAGGGGGAGGACTATGGCTACACCTTC
>TRBV25-1|few|.|TRBJ1-2|13
CASSTMGYYGYTF
TGTGCCAGCAGCACCATGGGCTACTATGGCTACACCTTC
>TRBV11-2|.|TRBD1|TRBJ1-1|14
CASSWTGGNTEAFF
TGTGCCAGCAGCTGGACAGGGGGGAACACTGAAGCTTTCTTT
>TRBV7-2|.|.|TRBJ1-2|13
CASSTQMGYGYTF
TGTGCCAGCAGCACACAGATGGGCTATGGCTACACCTTC
>TRBV5-4|.|TRBD1|TRBJ2-2|16
CASSSTGGRDTGELFF
TGTGCCAGCAGTTCCACAGGGGGTCGGGACACCGGGGAGCTGTTTTTT
>TRBV7-2|.|TRBD2|TRBJ2-5|16
CASSLGGAGGEETQYF
TGTGCCAGCAGCTTAGGGGGAGCGGGAGGTGAAGAGACCCAGTACTTC
>TRBV6-1|.|TRBD1|TRBJ2-7|13
CASRDRGVNEQYF
TGTGCCAGCAGGGACAGGGGAGTCAACGAGCAGTACTTC
>TRBV7-9|.|.|TRBJ2-1|12
CASSLLGHEQFF
TGTGCCAGCAGCTTGTTGGGCCATGAGCAGTTCTTC
>TRBV30|.|.|TRBJ1-4|15
CAWSVSTGSNEKLFF
TGTGCCTGGAGTGTATCCACAGGGAGTAATGAAAAACTGTTTTTT
>TRBV30|.|.|TRBJ2-3|13
CAWSGGSTDTQYF
TGTGCCTGGAGTGGCGGCAGCACAGATACGCAGTATTTT